The 32 T cell receptor beta chains in this list originate from one sample, sequenced in a study of T cell responses to AZD1222 COVID-19 vaccine. TCRdb's table, derived via immunoSEQ multiplex PCR, lists solely in-frame clones and lacks some. The sample shows 130,000 or so clones, roughly 90% of them seen only once. The sample was peripheral blood, taken on day 0 of AZD1222 vaccination. The receptors were sampled from an adult in good health.

This chain uses TRBV7-2 with TRBJ2-7; maybe TRBD2 (6 bases). With 5 bases removed from V and 0 bases from J, the gap between germline ends came to 14 bases. CDR1 and CDR2 (germline): SGHTA, FQGNSA. The CDR3 length is 15 residues. Written as DNA, the CDR3 is TGTGCCAGCAGCCTTCCCCGGGGGATCTCCTACGAGCAGTACTTC. Amino acid sequence: CASSLPRGISYEQYF. Supplemented by reference TRBV7-2 and TRBJ2-7, the full variable domain reads GAGVSQSPSNKVTEKGKDVELRCDPISGHTALYWYRQSLGQGLEFLIYFQGNSAPDKSGLPSDRFSAERTGGSVSTLTIQRTQQEDSAVYLCASSLPRGISYEQYFGPGTRLTVT.

The V gene is TRBV19, the J gene TRBJ1-1; D is uncertain. The germline V gene has CDR1 LNHDA and CDR2 SQIVND (reference sequence). Trimming took 3 bases from V and 7 from J, leaving 15 bases between them. CDR3 length: 14 residues. The CDR3 loop is CASSIPQGSREAFF. The CDR3 nucleotides read TGTGCCAGTAGTATCCCACAAGGCTCTCGTGAAGCTTTCTTT.

Comments on this clone: The junction does not match germline at one end; this may be a read error. Additional DNA sequences in this sample encode the identical CDR3. This rearrangement joins TRBV2 to TRBJ1-2; 7 bases are shared with TRBD1. From germline, CDR1 is SNHLY and CDR2 FYNNEI. The CDR3 runs 11 residues. CDR3: CASSTDRAGTF. Here the CDR3 DNA reads TGTGCTAGCAGTACCGACAGGGCGGGCACCTTC.

The V call is TRBV10-3, the J call TRBJ2-1, with 13 nucleotides matching TRBD2. CDR1 and CDR2 (germline): ENHRY, SYGVKD. The ends lost 7 bases at V and 6 bases at J; junction bases unmatched: 9. This CDR3 has 16 amino acids. In DNA form, the CDR3 reads TGTGCCATCACCGACGGCCGGACTAGCGGGGGCAATGAGCAGTTCTTC. Amino acid sequence: CAITDGRTSGGNEQFF.

The chain uses TRBV6-5 and TRBJ2-3; D gene unclear. Germline V gene data show CDR1 as MNHEY and CDR2 as SVGAGI. V was cut by 10 bases and J by 1 base, with 6 bases left in between. The CDR3 has 11 residues. The CDR3 spells CATKGTDTQYF. CDR3 in DNA: TGTGCCACCAAAGGCACAGATACGCAGTATTTT.

The V call is TRBV10-3, the J call TRBJ2-6, with 7 bases fitting TRBD1. The V segment lost 6 bases and the J segment 2 bases; nucleotides outside the gene matches: 7. Per the germline V gene, CDR1 is ENHRY and CDR2 is SYGVKD. This CDR3 has 16 amino acids. CDR3 in DNA: TGTGCCATCAGAGACGGTACAGGGGCTGGGGCCAACGTCCTGACTTTC. Translating it yields CAIRDGTGAGANVLTF.

The CDR3 DNA reads as TGCGCCAGCAGCTTGGGTAGCGGGGGCGTGGATACGCAGTATTTT. It specifies CASSLGSGGVDTQYF. This sequence joins TRBV5-1 and TRBJ2-3; 9 nucleotides match TRBD2. Trimming took 0 bases from V and 6 from J; bases not matched to a gene: 5. CDR3 length: 15 amino acids. The V gene's germline CDR1 is SGHRS and CDR2 YFSETQ.

This clone was detected only once. The genes are TRBV20-1 and TRBJ1-2; D ambiguous. The CDR3 length is 10 residues. Trimming left V 6 bases short and J 7 bases short, with 9 bases between. Germline loops: CDR1 DFQATT, CDR2 SNEGSKA (reference sequence). In nucleotides, the CDR3 is TGCAGTGCAAGATGGGTTGGCTACACCTTC. It yields the protein CSARWVGYTF.

The chain recombines TRBV6-2 or TRBV6-3 with TRBJ1-2; possibly TRBD1 for D (5 bases). The CDR3 length is 15 residues. V was shortened by 4 bases and J by 5 bases, with 17 bases between the two germline ends. CDR1 and CDR2 (germline): MNHEY, SVGEGT. The CDR3 DNA reads TGTGCCAGCAGTTCCACGATAAAAAGGGGTTATGGCTACACCTTC. Its translation is CASSSTIKRGYGYTF.

This clone was recorded once. The chain recombines TRBV4-1 with TRBJ2-7; 8 positions agree with TRBD2. In germline, CDR1 is MGHRA, CDR2 YSYEKL. The CDR3 extends over 16 amino acids. V trimming: 0 bases; J trimming: 3 bases; junction bases outside the gene matches: 7. CDR3: CASSQESLAANYEQYF. CDR3 sequence (DNA): TGCGCCAGCAGCCAAGAATCACTAGCGGCCAACTACGAGCAGTACTTC.

The chain carries TRBV4-2 and TRBJ1-2, with a tentative D call TRBD1 (5 bases). This CDR3 spans 13 amino acids. The V gene's germline CDR1 is LGHNA and CDR2 YNFKEQ. With 6 bases removed from V and 3 bases from J, the gap between germline ends came to 11 bases. CDR3 DNA sequence: TGTGCCAGCAGAGACGACAGCTACTATGGCTACACCTTC. It specifies CASRDDSYYGYTF.

This clone was seen only once. The chain links TRBV6-5 to TRBJ1-1; D is uncertain. Trimming shortened V by 2 bases and J by 7 bases, and 14 bases separated the two germline ends. CDR1 and CDR2 from the germline V gene are MNHEY and SVGAGI. The CDR3 has 14 residues. The CDR3 nucleotides read TGTGCCAGCAGTTACAGAGAGGGCTCCAGTGAAGCTTTCTTT. As protein: CASSYREGSSEAFF.

The chain joins TRBV4-2 to TRBJ1-6; D may be TRBD1 (5 bases). Trimming cost V 4 bases and J 9 bases, with 13 bases left between them. Germline CDR1 is LGHNA and CDR2 is YNFKEQ. CDR3 length: 14 residues. As DNA, the CDR3 is TGTGCCAGCAGCCCGGGAGAAGGGACTTCACCCCTCCACTTT. It specifies CASSPGEGTSPLHF.

The rearrangement uses TRBV19 and TRBJ1-2; 10 nucleotides align to TRBD1. The CDR3 runs to 12 residues. In germline, CDR1 is LNHDA, CDR2 SQIVND (reference sequence). J gave up 7 bases and V 6 bases, and 2 bases lay outside the gene matches. The CDR3 DNA reads TGTGCCAGTAGGGACAGGGGGTTTGGCTACACCTTC. Its protein is CASRDRGFGYTF.

The chain couples TRBV7-3 to TRBJ1-1; D is unresolved. Deletions cut 3 bases from V and 2 bases from J, with 19 bases between. The CDR3 is 17 residues long. Looked up from germline, CDR1 is SGHTA and CDR2 is FQGTGA. The CDR3 loop is CASSLYSGSVANTEAFF. The CDR3 DNA is TGTGCCAGCAGCTTGTATTCTGGGTCGGTCGCTAACACTGAAGCTTTCTTT. The full variable domain, in which reference TRBV7-3 and TRBJ1-1 provide the parts outside the CDR3, is GAGVSQTPSNKVTEKGKYVELRCDPISGHTALYWYRQSLGQGPEFLIYFQGTGAADDSGLPNDRFFAVRPEGSVSTLKIQRTERGDSAVYLCASSLYSGSVANTEAFFGQGTRLTVV.

V usage is TRBV29-1 and J usage is TRBJ1-2; tentative D call: TRBD1 (5 bases). The CDR3 consists of 12 residues. Deletions cut 7 bases from V and 5 bases from J, with 14 bases between. Germline CDR1 is SQVTM and CDR2 is ANQGSEA. The CDR3 nucleotides are TGCAGCGACACCCAGGGTGGATATGGCTACACCTTC. Amino acids: CSDTQGGYGYTF.

In this sample, this clone turned up a few times. The chain carries TRBV10-3 and TRBJ1-3, with 7 bases identical to TRBD1. Per germline, CDR1 ENHRY and CDR2 SYGVKD. CDR3 size: 14 residues. J lost 2 bases, V lost 6 bases, and 4 bases had no gene match. CDR3 DNA sequence: TGTGCCATCAGCGTGACAGGGACTGGAAACACCATATATTTT. Amino acids: CAISVTGTGNTIYF.

This chain connects TRBV5-4 to TRBJ1-1, with a possible D match to TRBD1 (6 bases). The germline V gene encodes CDR1 SGHNT and CDR2 YYREEE (reference sequence). This CDR3 is 15 amino acids long. The V end was cut by 3 bases, the J end by 1 base, with 13 bases between. CDR3 sequence reads: CASSSGTPGNTEAFF. The DNA of the CDR3 is TGTGCCAGCAGCTCCGGGACACCCGGGAACACTGAAGCTTTCTTT. Drawing the rest from reference TRBV5-4 and TRBJ1-1, the complete variable domain is ETGVTQSPTHLIKTRGQQVTLRCSSQSGHNTVSWYQQALGQGPQFIFQYYREEENGRGNFPPRFSGLQFPNYSSELNVNALELDDSALYLCASSSGTPGNTEAFFGQGTRLTVV.

The sample holds a few counts of this clone. The V and J genes are TRBV13 and TRBJ1-1; tentatively, D is TRBD1 (5 bases). The ends were cut back, 2 bases at V and 3 bases at J, with 7 bases in the middle. Per the germline V gene, CDR1 is PRHDT and CDR2 is FYEKMQ (reference sequence). CDR3 length: 13 amino acids. CDR3 DNA sequence: TGTGCCAGCAGCTTACGGGGACACACTGAAGCTTTCTTT. Translated, it gives CASSLRGHTEAFF.

The chain links TRBV18 to TRBJ2-1, with 7 nucleotides matching TRBD1. The trim removed 1 base at V and 2 bases at J, leaving 5 bases unmatched. The CDR3 is made up of 16 amino acids. Germline values: CDR1 KGHSH, CDR2 LQKENI. CDR3 in DNA: TGTGCCAGCTCACCACGGACAGGAAGGCCCTACAATGAGCAGTTCTTC. It specifies CASSPRTGRPYNEQFF.

The chain uses TRBV27 and TRBJ2-2; maybe TRBD2 (6 bases). The CDR3 is 14 amino acids. Germline CDR1 is MNHEY and CDR2 is SMNVEV (reference sequence). Deletions cut 4 bases from V and 4 bases from J, with 10 bases between. This CDR3 is CASSWNGGTGELFF. The CDR3 DNA reads as TGTGCCAGCAGTTGGAACGGGGGCACCGGGGAGCTGTTTTTT.

The gene calls are TRBV30 and TRBJ2-2; 9 bases are shared with TRBD2. The CDR3 has 13 residues. Germline CDR1 GTSNPN, CDR2 SVGIG (reference sequence). Trimming removed 5 bases from V and 5 bases from J; junction bases left unmatched: 3. The CDR3 bases are TGTGCCTGGTCTCTAGCGGGGACCGGGGAGCTGTTTTTT. Its protein product is CAWSLAGTGELFF. Full variable domain (missing parts from reference TRBV30 and TRBJ2-2): SQTIHQWPATLVQPVGSPLSLECTVEGTSNPNLYWYRQAAGRGLQLLFYSVGIGQISSEVPQNLSASRPQDRQFILSSKKLLLSDSGFYLCAWSLAGTGELFFGEGSRLTVL.

V usage is TRBV4-3 and J usage is TRBJ1-1; TRBD1 might be the D (6 bases). The CDR3 has 16 residues. V lost 0 bases, J lost 9 bases, and 20 bases lay in between. Germline CDR1 is LGHNA and CDR2 is YSLEER. CDR3 sequence (DNA): TGCGCCAGCAGCCAAGATCCTAGACAGGAGAGTATGAAAGCTTTCTTT. Amino acids: CASSQDPRQESMKAFF.

The V and J genes are TRBV19 and TRBJ1-1; possible D gene TRBD1, 5 bases. Germline loops: CDR1 LNHDA, CDR2 SQIVND (reference sequence). There are 16 residues in the CDR3. V was pared by 4 bases and J by 4 bases, with 19 bases between. CDR3 loop: CASSTPRGGVATEAFF. DNA of the CDR3: TGTGCCAGTAGTACCCCCCGGGGGGGGGTCGCCACTGAAGCTTTCTTT. The full variable domain, in which reference TRBV19 and TRBJ1-1 provide the parts outside the CDR3, is DGGITQSPKYLFRKEGQNVTLSCEQNLNHDAMYWYRQDPGQGLRLIYYSQIVNDFQKGDIAEGYSVSREKKESFPLTVTSAQKNPTAFYLCASSTPRGGVATEAFFGQGTRLTVV.

The chain combines TRBV6-5 with TRBJ1-1; D might be TRBD1 (5 bases). The CDR3 loop spans 12 amino acids. Deletions cut 3 bases from V and 11 bases from J, with 13 bases between. Per germline, CDR1 MNHEY and CDR2 SVGAGI. CDR3 sequence reads: CASSYSTGLAFF. The CDR3 coding sequence is TGTGCCAGCAGTTATAGTACAGGCCTTGCTTTCTTT.

The V and J genes are TRBV7-8 and TRBJ1-2; a possible D gene is TRBD1 (6 bases). Trimming pared 5 bases from V and 8 bases from J, leaving 12 bases between. The CDR3 spans 12 residues. Germline V gene data show CDR1 as SGHVS and CDR2 as FQNEAQ. CDR3 protein: CASSRNRVGYTF. CDR3 DNA: TGTGCCAGCAGCCGCAACAGGGTCGGCTACACCTTC.

This sequence joins TRBV11-2 and TRBJ1-6, with D perhaps TRBD1 (6 bases). Germline CDR1 reads SGHAT; CDR2 reads FQNNGV. Trimming removed 0 bases at V and 11 bases at J, with 11 bases between. The CDR3 spans 14 residues. CDR3 region: CASSLDWGAAPLHF. As DNA, the CDR3 is TGTGCCAGCAGCTTAGATTGGGGGGCGGCACCCCTCCACTTT.

The chain uses TRBV10-3 and TRBJ1-2, with 9 nucleotides matching TRBD1. This CDR3 contains 16 residues. V was pared by 2 bases and J by 2 bases, with 6 bases of the junction left unmatched. Germline-derived CDR1 and CDR2 are ENHRY and SYGVKD. CDR3 protein: CAISEASTGGNYGYTF. The CDR3 nucleotides read TGTGCCATCAGTGAGGCCTCTACAGGGGGCAACTATGGCTACACCTTC.

This clone was seen only once. The chain joins TRBV3-1 (or the pseudogene TRBV3-2) to TRBJ1-5; TRBD1 matches 8 bases. Germline assignment: CDR1 LGHDT and CDR2 YNNKEL (reference sequence). This CDR3 region has 15 residues. V trimming: 3 bases; J trimming: 2 bases; junction bases outside the gene matches: 3. CDR3 nucleotides: TGTGCCAGCAGCCAGCAGACAGGGGGCAATCAGCCCCAGCATTTT. This translates into CASSQQTGGNQPQHF.

Only one count was recorded for this clone. The gene calls are TRBV27 and TRBJ1-2; 10 positions match TRBD1. Trimming took 5 bases from V and 4 from J; bases not matched to a gene: 4. The CDR3 totals 14 residues. Germline V gives CDR1 MNHEY, CDR2 SMNVEV (reference sequence). CDR3 DNA sequence: TGTGCCAGCAGTCGACAGGGGGCTGTCTATGGCTACACCTTC. Translation: CASSRQGAVYGYTF.

The chain joins TRBV13 to TRBJ2-3; the D gene is possibly TRBD2 (6 bases). Per the germline V gene, CDR1 is PRHDT and CDR2 is FYEKMQ (reference sequence). The CDR3 is 14 residues long. V dropped 1 base and J dropped 8 bases, with 13 bases sitting between them. The chain's CDR3 is CASSLALPGGTQYF. The CDR3 nucleotides are TGTGCCAGCAGCTTAGCCCTCCCCGGGGGTACGCAGTATTTT.

V gene TRBV5-1 combines with J gene TRBJ1-1; TRBD1 might be the D (5 bases). Between the trimmed V and J ends, which lost 2 bases and 4 bases, there was a span of 12 bases. Looked up from germline, CDR1 is SGHRS and CDR2 is YFSETQ. The CDR3 runs 14 residues. CDR3 bases: TGCGCCAGCAGCTTCGGAGGGAGGGGCACTGAAGCTTTCTTT. The encoded protein is CASSFGGRGTEAFF.